This T cell receptor (beta chain) is from a study of T cells in Graves' hyperthyroidism and ophthalmopathy. Uncontrolled infection, other autoimmune disease, pregnancy or lactation led to exclusion. Fresh peripheral blood, 9.5 to 10 ml of it, supplied the PBMCs. RNA transcripts gave rise to amplified TCR beta CDR3 regions. The TCR CDR3 was amplified in a first-round RT-PCR using the HTBI primer set. TCRdb re-derived calls from the multiplex PCR reads in MiXCR, one entry per CDR3 protein. The table has about 640,000 distinct CDR3 sequences, about 20% seen once. In the case of this clonotype: Its target is not known.

Study conclusions and caveats: Patients with ophthalmopathy were separated from those with stable hyperthyroidism by a 13 V-J model. Most expanded thyroid clonotypes above 0.001 recurred in blood.

The source of this sequence is a man younger than 45 with Graves' ophthalmopathy. Sequencing used blood.

The CDR3 here is CASSPPPRGGRECEQYF. CDR3 nucleotides: TGTGCCAGCAGCCCTCCCCCGAGGGGCGGGAGGGAGTGCGAGCAGTACTTC. The J gene is TRBJ2-7, the V gene TRBV9; 9 bases are a match to TRBD2. Germline loops: CDR1 SGDLS, CDR2 YYNGEE. The J segment lost 6 bases and the V segment lost 4 bases, leaving 17 bases of the junction unmatched. The CDR3 extends over 17 amino acids.